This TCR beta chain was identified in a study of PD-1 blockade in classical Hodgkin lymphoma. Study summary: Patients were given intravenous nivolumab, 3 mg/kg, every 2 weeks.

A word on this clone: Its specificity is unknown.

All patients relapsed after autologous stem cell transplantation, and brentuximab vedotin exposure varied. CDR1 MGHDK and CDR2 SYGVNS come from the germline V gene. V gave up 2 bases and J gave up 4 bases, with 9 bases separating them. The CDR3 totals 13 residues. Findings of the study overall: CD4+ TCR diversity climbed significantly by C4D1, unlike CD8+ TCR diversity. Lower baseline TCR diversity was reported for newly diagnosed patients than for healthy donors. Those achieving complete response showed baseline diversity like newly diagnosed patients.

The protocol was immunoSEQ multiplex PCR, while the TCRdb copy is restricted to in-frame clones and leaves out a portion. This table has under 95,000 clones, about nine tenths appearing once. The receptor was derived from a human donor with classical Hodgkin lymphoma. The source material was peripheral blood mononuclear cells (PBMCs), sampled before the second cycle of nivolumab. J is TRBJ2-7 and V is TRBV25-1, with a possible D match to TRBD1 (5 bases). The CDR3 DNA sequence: TGTGCCAGCAGTGAAGGGGCGGCATACGAGCAGTACTTC. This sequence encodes CASSEGAAYEQYF.